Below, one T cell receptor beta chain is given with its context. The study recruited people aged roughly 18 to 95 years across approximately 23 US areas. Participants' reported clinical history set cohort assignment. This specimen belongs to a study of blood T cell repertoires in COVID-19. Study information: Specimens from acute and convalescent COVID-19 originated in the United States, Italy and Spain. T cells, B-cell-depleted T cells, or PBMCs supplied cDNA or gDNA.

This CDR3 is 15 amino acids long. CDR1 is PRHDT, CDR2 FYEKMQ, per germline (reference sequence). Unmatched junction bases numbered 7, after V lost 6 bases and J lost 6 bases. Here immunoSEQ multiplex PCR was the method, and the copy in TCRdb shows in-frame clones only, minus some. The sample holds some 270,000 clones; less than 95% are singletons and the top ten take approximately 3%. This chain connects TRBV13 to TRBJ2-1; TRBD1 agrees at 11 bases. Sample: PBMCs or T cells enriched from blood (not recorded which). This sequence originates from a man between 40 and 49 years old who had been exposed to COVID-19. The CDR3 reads CASSFRDRGFNEQFF. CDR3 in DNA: TGTGCCAGCAGTTTCCGGGACAGGGGGTTCAATGAGCAGTTCTTC. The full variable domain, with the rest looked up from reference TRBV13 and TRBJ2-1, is AAGVIQSPRHLIKEKRETATLKCYPIPRHDTVYWYQQGPGQDPQFLISFYEKMQSDKGSIPDRFSAQQFSDYHSELNMSSLELGDSALYFCASSFRDRGFNEQFFGPGTRLTVL.